This T cell receptor beta chain was captured in a study of neoadjuvant anti-PD-1 for oral cavity cancer. Study overall: Patients without progression received a fourth nivolumab dose around day 43, then surgical resection on days 50-56.

The CDR3 consists of 11 residues. The germline gives CDR1 SQVTM, CDR2 ANQGSEA. V trimming: 5 bases; J trimming: 8 bases; junction bases outside the gene matches: 5. Findings and caveats of the study: With a few patients per group, TCR findings need larger cohorts.

Most PBMC samples had 450 to 500 ng input DNA in six replicates. Assay: immunoSEQ multiplex PCR; the TCRdb copy retains only in-frame clones and omits some. The repertoire holds around 6,500 clones, with around 77% as singletons. To note about this clone: Its target is unknown.

The sequence was collected from a person between 40 and 85 years old with oral cavity squamous cell carcinoma. This sample comprised PBMCs, obtained before nivolumab (anti-PD-1) treatment. The J gene is TRBJ1-1, the V gene TRBV29-1; TRBD1 matches at 7 bases. CDR3 sequence (DNA): TGCAGCGTTCGCGGACAGGAGGAAGCTTTCTTT. It is translated as CSVRGQEEAFF.